Given below is one TCR beta chain in context. Its antigen is not identified. The sample is drawn from a study of T cell responses to AZD1222 COVID-19 vaccine. Findings and limits, study-wide: Sampled repertoires all dated from after the peak T cell response.

Assay: immunoSEQ multiplex PCR; the TCRdb copy retains only in-frame clones and omits some. The repertoire has more than 95,000 clones, approximately 90% of them found once; the top ten carry approximately 18%. This CDR3 is 14 amino acids long. Germline lookup yields CDR1 MNHEY and CDR2 SMNVEV (reference sequence). V was cut by 5 bases and J by 3 bases, with 13 bases left in between. The TCR comes from an adult in good health. This chain uses TRBV27 with TRBJ1-1; D is unclear. The material was peripheral blood, obtained on day 0 of AZD1222 vaccination. This CDR3 is CASSLSYTYTEAFF. The CDR3 bases are TGTGCCAGCAGTCTCTCCTACACTTACACTGAAGCTTTCTTT.